This T cell receptor beta chain was sequenced during a study of T-cell memory formation after mild COVID-19. The junction had 8 bases not matched to a gene; V was cut back by 5 bases and J by 1 base. This CDR3 is built from 17 residues. CDR1 is KGHDR and CDR2 is SFDVKD in the germline V gene. One entry per CDR3 protein, called by TCRdb with MiXCR from the 5' RACE reads. Of hundreds of thousands of distinct CDR3 sequences listed, about 20% are singletons. What was sequenced was PBMCs or a T cell subset sorted from them (not recorded which). The chain links TRBV24-1 to TRBJ2-3; 10 nucleotides agree with TRBD2. The TCR was taken from an adult woman who had mild COVID-19 (a few samples of this study predate the infection). Cell type and time point are not known. The CDR3 is CATSALEAGGGTDTQYF. The CDR3 DNA is TGTGCCACCAGTGCCCTAGAAGCGGGAGGGGGCACAGATACGCAGTATTTT.